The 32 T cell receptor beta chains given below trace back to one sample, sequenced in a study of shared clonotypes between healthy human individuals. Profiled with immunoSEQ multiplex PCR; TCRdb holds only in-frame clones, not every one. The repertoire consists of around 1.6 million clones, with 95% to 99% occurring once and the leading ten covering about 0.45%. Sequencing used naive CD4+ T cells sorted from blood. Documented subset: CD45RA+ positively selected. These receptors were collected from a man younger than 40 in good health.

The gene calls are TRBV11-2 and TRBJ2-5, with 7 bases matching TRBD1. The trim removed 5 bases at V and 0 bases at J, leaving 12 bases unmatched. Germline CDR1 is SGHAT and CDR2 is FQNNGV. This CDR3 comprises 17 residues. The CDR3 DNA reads TGTGCCAGCAGCCCATTCAGGGCACAGGGGTACCAAGAGACCCAGTACTTC. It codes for CASSPFRAQGYQETQYF.

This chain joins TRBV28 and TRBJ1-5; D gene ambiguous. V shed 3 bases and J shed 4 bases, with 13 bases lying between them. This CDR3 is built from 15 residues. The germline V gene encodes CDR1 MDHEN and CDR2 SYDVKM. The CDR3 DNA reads TGTGCCAGCAGTTTTCCCTCGGCCAGTAATCAGCCCCAGCATTTT. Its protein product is CASSFPSASNQPQHF.

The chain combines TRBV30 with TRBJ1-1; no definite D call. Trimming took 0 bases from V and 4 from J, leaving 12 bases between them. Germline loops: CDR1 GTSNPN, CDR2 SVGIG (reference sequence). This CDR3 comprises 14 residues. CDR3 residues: CAWSVRGKGTEAFF. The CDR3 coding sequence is TGTGCCTGGAGTGTACGAGGTAAGGGCACTGAAGCTTTCTTT.

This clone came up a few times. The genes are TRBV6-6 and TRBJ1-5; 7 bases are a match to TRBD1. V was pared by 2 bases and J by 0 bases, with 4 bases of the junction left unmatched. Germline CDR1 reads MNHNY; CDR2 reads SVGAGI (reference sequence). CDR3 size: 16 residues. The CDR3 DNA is TGTGCCAGCAGTTACACGGGACAGCTTAGCAATCAGCCCCAGCATTTT. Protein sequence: CASSYTGQLSNQPQHF.

The chain's CDR3 is CASSLAPRGTRVYEQYF. DNA of the CDR3: TGTGCCAGCAGCTTAGCCCCCCGGGGGACGCGGGTCTACGAGCAGTACTTC. V and J are TRBV7-9 and TRBJ2-7; tentative D call: TRBD2 (6 bases). The V gene's germline CDR1 is SEHNR and CDR2 FQNEAQ (reference sequence). This CDR3 region has 17 residues. V was pared by 0 bases and J by 3 bases, with 18 bases between.

CDR3 loop: CASSILIGAAKNIQYF. The CDR3 nucleotides read TGTGCCAGCAGCATATTGATAGGCGCAGCCAAAAACATTCAGTACTTC. J is TRBJ2-4 and V is TRBV5-5; the D is unclear. Looked up from germline, CDR1 is SGHKS and CDR2 is YYEKEE (reference sequence). V was shortened by 4 bases and J by 0 bases, with 14 bases between the two germline ends. This CDR3 comprises 16 residues.

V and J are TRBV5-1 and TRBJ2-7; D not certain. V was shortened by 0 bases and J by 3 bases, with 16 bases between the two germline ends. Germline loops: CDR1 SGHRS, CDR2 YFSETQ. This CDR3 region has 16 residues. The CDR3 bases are TGCGCCAGCAGCTTGGGCCCCACCGGAATCGGCTACGAGCAGTACTTC. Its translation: CASSLGPTGIGYEQYF.

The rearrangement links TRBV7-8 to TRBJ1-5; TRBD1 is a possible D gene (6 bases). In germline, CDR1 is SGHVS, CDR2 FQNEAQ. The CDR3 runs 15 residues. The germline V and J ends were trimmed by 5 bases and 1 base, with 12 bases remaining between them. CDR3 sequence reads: CASSPQGGSNQPQHF. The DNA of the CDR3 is TGTGCCAGCAGCCCACAGGGAGGGAGCAATCAGCCCCAGCATTTT.

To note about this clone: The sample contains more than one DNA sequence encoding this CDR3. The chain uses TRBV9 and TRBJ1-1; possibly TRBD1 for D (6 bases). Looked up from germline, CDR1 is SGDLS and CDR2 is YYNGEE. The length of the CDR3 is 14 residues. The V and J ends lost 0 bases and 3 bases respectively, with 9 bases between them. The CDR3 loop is CASSVANRDTEAFF. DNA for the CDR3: TGTGCCAGCAGCGTAGCCAACAGGGACACTGAAGCTTTCTTT.

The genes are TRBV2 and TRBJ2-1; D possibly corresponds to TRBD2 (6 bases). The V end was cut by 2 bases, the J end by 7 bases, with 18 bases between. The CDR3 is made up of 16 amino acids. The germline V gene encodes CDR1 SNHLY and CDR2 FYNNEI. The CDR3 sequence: CASSELGRAAGNEQFF. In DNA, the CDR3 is TGTGCCAGCAGTGAACTTGGCAGGGCGGCGGGGAATGAGCAGTTCTTC.

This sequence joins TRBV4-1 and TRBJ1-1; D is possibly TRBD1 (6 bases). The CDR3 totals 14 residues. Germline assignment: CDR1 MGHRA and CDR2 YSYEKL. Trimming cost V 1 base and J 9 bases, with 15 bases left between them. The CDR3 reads CASSQGGPFDQAFF. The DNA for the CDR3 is TGCGCCAGCAGCCAAGGGGGGCCTTTTGATCAAGCTTTCTTT.

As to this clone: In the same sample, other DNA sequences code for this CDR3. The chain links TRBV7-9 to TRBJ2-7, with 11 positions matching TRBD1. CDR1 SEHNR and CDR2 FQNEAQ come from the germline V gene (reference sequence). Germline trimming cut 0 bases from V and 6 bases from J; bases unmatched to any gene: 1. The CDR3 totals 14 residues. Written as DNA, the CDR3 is TGTGCCAGCAGCTTAGCCGGGACAGGGGGCGAGCAGTACTTC. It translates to CASSLAGTGGEQYF.

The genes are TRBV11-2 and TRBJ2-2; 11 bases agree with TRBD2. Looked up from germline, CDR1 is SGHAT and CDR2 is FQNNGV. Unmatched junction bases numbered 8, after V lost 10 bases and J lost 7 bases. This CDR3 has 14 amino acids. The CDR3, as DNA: TGTGCCACCCTTAGCGGGAGGGCTTTCGGGGAGCTGTTTTTT. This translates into CATLSGRAFGELFF.

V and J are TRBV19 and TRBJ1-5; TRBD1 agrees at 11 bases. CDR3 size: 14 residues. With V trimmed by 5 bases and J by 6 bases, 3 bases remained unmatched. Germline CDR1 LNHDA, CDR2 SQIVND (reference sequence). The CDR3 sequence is CASSVDRGPQPQHF. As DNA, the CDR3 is TGTGCCAGTAGTGTGGACAGGGGGCCTCAGCCCCAGCATTTT.

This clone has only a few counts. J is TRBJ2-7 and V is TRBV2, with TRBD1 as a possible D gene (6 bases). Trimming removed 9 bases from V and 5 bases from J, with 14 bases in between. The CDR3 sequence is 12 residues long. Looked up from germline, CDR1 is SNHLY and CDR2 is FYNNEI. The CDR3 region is CARSQGPHEQYF. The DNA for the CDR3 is TGTGCCAGATCACAGGGCCCCCACGAGCAGTACTTC.

The CDR3 coding sequence is TGTGCCAGCAGCCCCGTCGGGCGGGAGCTGAACAATGAGCAGTTCTTC. Translated: CASSPVGRELNNEQFF. The rearrangement links TRBV7-9 to TRBJ2-1, with 7 bases that match TRBD2. J gave up 5 bases and V 5 bases, and 12 bases lay outside the gene matches. The CDR3 contains 16 residues. Germline lookup yields CDR1 SEHNR and CDR2 FQNEAQ (reference sequence). The full variable domain, with the rest looked up from reference TRBV7-9 and TRBJ2-1, is DTGVSQNPRHKITKRGQNVTFRCDPISEHNRLYWYRQTLGQGPEFLTYFQNEAQLEKSRLLSDRFSAERPKGSFSTLEIQRTEQGDSAMYLCASSPVGRELNNEQFFGPGTRLTVL.

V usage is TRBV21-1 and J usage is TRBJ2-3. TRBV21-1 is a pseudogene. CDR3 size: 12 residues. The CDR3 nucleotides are TGTGCCAGCGTAGGTTGTGCAGATACGCAGTATTTT. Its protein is CASVGCADTQYF.

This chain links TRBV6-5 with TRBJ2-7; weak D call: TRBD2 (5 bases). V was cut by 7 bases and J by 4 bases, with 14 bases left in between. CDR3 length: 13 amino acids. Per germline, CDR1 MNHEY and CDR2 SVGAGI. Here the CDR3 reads CASTNGLPYEQYF. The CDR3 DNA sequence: TGTGCCAGCACCAACGGACTGCCTTACGAGCAGTACTTC.

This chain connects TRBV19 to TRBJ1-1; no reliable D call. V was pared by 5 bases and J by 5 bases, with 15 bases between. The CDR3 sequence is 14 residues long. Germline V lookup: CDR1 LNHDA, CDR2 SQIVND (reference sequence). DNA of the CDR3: TGTGCCAGTAGTGACGTACGGGGTCGTACTGAAGCTTTCTTT. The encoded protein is CASSDVRGRTEAFF.

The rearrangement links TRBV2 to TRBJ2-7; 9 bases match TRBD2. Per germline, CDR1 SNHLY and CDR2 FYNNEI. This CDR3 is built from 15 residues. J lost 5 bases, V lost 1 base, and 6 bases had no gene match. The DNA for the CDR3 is TGTGCCAGCAGTGAAGGGGTAGCGGGAGTAGACGAGCAGTACTTC. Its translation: CASSEGVAGVDEQYF. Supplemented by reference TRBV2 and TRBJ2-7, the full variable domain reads EPEVTQTPSHQVTQMGQEVILRCVPISNHLYFYWYRQILGQKVEFLVSFYNNEISEKSEIFDDQFSVERPDGSNFTLKIRSTKLEDSAMYFCASSEGVAGVDEQYFGPGTRLTVT.

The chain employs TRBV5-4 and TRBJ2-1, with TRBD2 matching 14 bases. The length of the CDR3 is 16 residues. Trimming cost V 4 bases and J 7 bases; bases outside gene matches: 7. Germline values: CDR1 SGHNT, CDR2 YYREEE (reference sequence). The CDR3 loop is CASSLGGLAGDNEQFF. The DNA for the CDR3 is TGTGCCAGCAGCCTTGGGGGACTAGCGGGAGATAATGAGCAGTTCTTC. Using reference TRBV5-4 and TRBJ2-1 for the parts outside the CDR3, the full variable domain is ETGVTQSPTHLIKTRGQQVTLRCSSQSGHNTVSWYQQALGQGPQFIFQYYREEENGRGNFPPRFSGLQFPNYSSELNVNALELDDSALYLCASSLGGLAGDNEQFFGPGTRLTVL.

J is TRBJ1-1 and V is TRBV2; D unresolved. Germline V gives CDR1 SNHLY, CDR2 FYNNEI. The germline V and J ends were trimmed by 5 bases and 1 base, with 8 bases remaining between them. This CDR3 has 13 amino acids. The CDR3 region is CASSSGWNTEAFF. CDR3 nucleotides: TGTGCCAGCAGTTCCGGGTGGAACACTGAAGCTTTCTTT.

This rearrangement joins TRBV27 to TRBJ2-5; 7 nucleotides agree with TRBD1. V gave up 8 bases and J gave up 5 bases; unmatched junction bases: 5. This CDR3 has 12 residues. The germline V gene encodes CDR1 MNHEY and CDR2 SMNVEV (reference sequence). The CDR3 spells CASVEQGETQYF. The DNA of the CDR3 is TGTGCCAGCGTTGAACAGGGGGAGACCCAGTACTTC.

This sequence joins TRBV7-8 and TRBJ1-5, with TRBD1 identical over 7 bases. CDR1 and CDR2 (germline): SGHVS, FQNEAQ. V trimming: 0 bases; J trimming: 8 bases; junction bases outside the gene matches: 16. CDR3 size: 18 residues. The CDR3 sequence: CASSLAIGGTAQAEPQHF. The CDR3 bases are TGTGCCAGCAGCTTAGCGATCGGGGGGACAGCTCAAGCCGAGCCCCAGCATTTT.

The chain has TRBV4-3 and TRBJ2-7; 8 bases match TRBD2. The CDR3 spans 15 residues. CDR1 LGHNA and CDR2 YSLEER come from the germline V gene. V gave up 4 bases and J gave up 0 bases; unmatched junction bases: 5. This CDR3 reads CASSRQAGDSYEQYF. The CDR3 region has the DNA TGCGCCAGCAGCCGCCAAGCGGGGGACTCCTACGAGCAGTACTTC.

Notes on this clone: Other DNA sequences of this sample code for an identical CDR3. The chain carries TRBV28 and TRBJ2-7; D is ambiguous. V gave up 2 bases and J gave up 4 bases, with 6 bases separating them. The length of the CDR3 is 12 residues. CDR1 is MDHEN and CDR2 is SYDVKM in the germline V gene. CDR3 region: CASSLTSYEQYF. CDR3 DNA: TGTGCCAGCAGTTTAACCTCTTACGAGCAGTACTTC.

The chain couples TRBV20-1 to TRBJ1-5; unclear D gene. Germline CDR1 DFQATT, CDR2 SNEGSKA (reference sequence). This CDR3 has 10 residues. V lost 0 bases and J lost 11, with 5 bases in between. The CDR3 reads CSAREGSQHF. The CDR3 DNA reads TGCAGTGCTAGAGAAGGATCCCAGCATTTT.

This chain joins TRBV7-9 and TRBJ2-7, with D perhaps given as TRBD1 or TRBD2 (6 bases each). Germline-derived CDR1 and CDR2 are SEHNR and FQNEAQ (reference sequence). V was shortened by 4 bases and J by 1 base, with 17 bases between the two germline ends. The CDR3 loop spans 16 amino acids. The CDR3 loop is CASSSSEGGRSYEQYF. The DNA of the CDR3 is TGTGCCAGCAGCTCCTCGGAGGGGGGAAGGTCCTACGAGCAGTACTTC.

The DNA of the CDR3 is TGTGCCAGCAGACTAAGTGGAGCGGGAGCCCCAGAGACCCAGTACTTC. This gives the protein CASRLSGAGAPETQYF. The rearrangement joins TRBV28 to TRBJ2-5; 8 bases agree with TRBD2. The germline gives CDR1 MDHEN, CDR2 SYDVKM. The CDR3 consists of 16 residues. The V segment lost 6 bases and the J segment 4 bases; nucleotides outside the gene matches: 13.

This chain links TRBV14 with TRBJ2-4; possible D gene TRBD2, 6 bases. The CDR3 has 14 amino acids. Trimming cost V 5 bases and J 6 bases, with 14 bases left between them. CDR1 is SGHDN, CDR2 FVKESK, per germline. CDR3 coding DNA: TGTGCCAGCAGCGCCCGGGACTTCGGAAACATTCAGTACTTC. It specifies CASSARDFGNIQYF.

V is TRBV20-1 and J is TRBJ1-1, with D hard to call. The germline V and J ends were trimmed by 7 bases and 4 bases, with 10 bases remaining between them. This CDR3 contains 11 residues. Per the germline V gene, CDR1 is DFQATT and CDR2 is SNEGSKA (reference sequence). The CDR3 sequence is CSDIDGTEAFF. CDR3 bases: TGCAGTGATATAGATGGCACTGAAGCTTTCTTT.

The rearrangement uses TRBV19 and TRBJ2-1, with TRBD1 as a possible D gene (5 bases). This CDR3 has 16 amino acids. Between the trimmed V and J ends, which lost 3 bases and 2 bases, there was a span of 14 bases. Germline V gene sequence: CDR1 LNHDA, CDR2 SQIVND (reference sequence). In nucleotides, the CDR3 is TGTGCCAGTAGTATTTCAGGCAGGGTGACCTACAATGAGCAGTTCTTC. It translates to CASSISGRVTYNEQFF.